This paragraph reports one T cell receptor (beta chain). Its antigen is undetermined. Primers: 60 Vbeta forward and 13 Jbeta reverse. The method was immunoSEQ multiplex PCR; TCRdb's version includes in-frame clones alone and lacks a portion of them. Of tens of thousands of clones listed, around three quarters are singletons. V was pared by 4 bases and J by 8 bases, with 18 bases between. The CDR3 is made up of 15 amino acids. Germline V gene lookup returns CDR1 MGHRA and CDR2 YSYEKL. This sample stems from a study of cytomegalovirus exposure and HLA in healthy donors. Whole-study context: Of several hundred genotyped donors, roughly 81% grouped in the Caucasian-associated ancestry cluster. Study-wide results and limits: Indistinguishable V segments such as TRBV6-2 and TRBV6-3 were excluded.

The sequence was collected from a woman in her 40s in good health and CMV-seronegative. The chain carries TRBV4-1 and TRBJ2-1; a possible D gene is TRBD1 (5 bases). The sequencing input was PBMCs. CDR3 in DNA: TGCGCCAGCAGCCCCTCGCAAGGGGCGATGTATGAGCAGTTCTTC. Its protein is CASSPSQGAMYEQFF.